What follows describes a single T cell receptor (beta chain). The PCR ran on 60 Vbeta and 13 Jbeta primers. The table came from immunoSEQ multiplex PCR; TCRdb's copy has only in-frame clones and leaves some out. The listing contains under 200,000 clones. The CDR3 runs 14 residues. Germline assignment: CDR1 LGHNA and CDR2 YSLEER. V lost 4 bases and J lost 0; bases outside the gene matches: 1. This sample is drawn from a study of cytomegalovirus exposure and HLA in healthy donors. The sample was PBMCs. The chain employs TRBV4-3 and TRBJ2-3; 7 nucleotides agree with TRBD2. The receptor was isolated from a man aged 25 to 40 in good health and CMV-seronegative. In DNA form, the CDR3 reads TGCGCCAGCAGCCTTAGCGGGAGCACAGATACGCAGTATTTT. Amino acid sequence: CASSLSGSTDTQYF.